A single sample is the source of the 2 T cell receptor beta chains below, sequenced in a study of PD-1 blockade in mismatch repair-deficient tumors. Using immunoSEQ multiplex PCR, the repertoire was profiled, and TCRdb retains in-frame clones only, with some absent. The sample includes 130,000 or so clones, around 86% of them seen just once. The input for sequencing was peripheral blood, taken 44 weeks after starting pembrolizumab. The receptors here all came from an adult with mismatch repair-deficient cancer.

This sequence joins TRBV5-1 and TRBJ2-1; no clear D gene. The length of the CDR3 is 15 residues. V was cut by 4 bases and J by 4 bases, with 15 bases left in between. Germline values: CDR1 SGHRS, CDR2 YFSETQ. CDR3 loop: CASSITAGNYNEQFF. Here the CDR3 DNA reads TGCGCCAGCAGCATCACCGCAGGTAATTACAATGAGCAGTTCTTC.

The chain joins TRBV19 to TRBJ2-4, with D hard to call. CDR1 is LNHDA and CDR2 is SQIVND in the germline V gene (reference sequence). V lost 3 bases to trimming and J lost 5 bases, with 8 bases between them. This CDR3 has 13 amino acids. Written as DNA, the CDR3 is TGTGCCAGTAGTATGGGTCGGGAAAACATTCAGTACTTC. Translation: CASSMGRENIQYF.